Following are 8 T cell receptor beta chains from one sample sequenced in a study of T cell changes during pregnancy in multiple sclerosis. Clones were sequenced by immunoSEQ multiplex PCR, and TCRdb holds only the in-frame ones, with some missing. The table lists fewer than 15,000 clones, 85% to 90% of them singletons, with around 12% in the top ten. Sequencing used CD8+ T cells from peripheral blood mononuclear cells, obtained after pregnancy. The receptors come from a female donor in good health, enrolled as a control in a pregnancy study.

This sequence joins TRBV7-2 and TRBJ2-1, with TRBD2 matching 12 bases. The germline V gene has CDR1 SGHTA and CDR2 FQGNSA. V gave up 2 bases and J gave up 5 bases; unmatched junction bases: 4. CDR3 length equals 16 residues. CDR3 DNA sequence: TGTGCCAGCAGCTTACTAGCGGGGGGGCTGAACAATGAGCAGTTCTTC. As protein: CASSLLAGGLNNEQFF.

This clone was seen only a few times. V gene TRBV27 combines with J gene TRBJ2-5, with D unclear. With 1 base removed from V and 1 base from J, the gap between germline ends came to 10 bases. The germline V gene has CDR1 MNHEY and CDR2 SMNVEV (reference sequence). CDR3 length: 15 amino acids. The CDR3 is CASSLLDRFQETQYF. For the CDR3, the DNA is TGTGCCAGCAGTTTATTAGATCGCTTCCAAGAGACCCAGTACTTC.

This clone was seen just once. The chain carries TRBV28 and TRBJ2-7; 7 nucleotides match TRBD1. The CDR3 sequence is 15 residues long. J was trimmed by 2 bases and V by 1 base; bases with no gene match: 5. Germline-derived CDR1 and CDR2 are MDHEN and SYDVKM. The CDR3 region has the DNA TGTGCCAGCAGTTTATTTGGGACAGCAGCCTACGAGCAGTACTTC. The encoded protein is CASSLFGTAAYEQYF.

V is TRBV11-2 and J is TRBJ2-7, with 8 bases that match TRBD1. The CDR3 is made up of 14 amino acids. V shed 6 bases, J shed 2 bases, and the junction held 6 bases outside the gene matches. Germline values: CDR1 SGHAT, CDR2 FQNNGV. The CDR3 DNA follows: TGTGCCAGCAGACCGACAGGGGAACCCTACGAGCAGTACTTC. Its protein product is CASRPTGEPYEQYF.

This chain uses TRBV4-2 with TRBJ1-5; possible D gene TRBD1, 6 bases. The CDR3 is 16 residues long. Germline lookup yields CDR1 LGHNA and CDR2 YNFKEQ. Trimming shortened V by 0 bases and J by 8 bases, and 17 bases separated the two germline ends. The CDR3 protein is CASSQEEGGILEPQHF. CDR3 DNA sequence: TGTGCCAGCAGCCAAGAGGAAGGGGGTATCCTGGAGCCCCAGCATTTT.

CDR3 nucleotides: TGCAGCGTGGGGCTAGGAACTAGCGGGATTAGCTACGAGCAGTACTTC. Its protein product is CSVGLGTSGISYEQYF. This chain links TRBV29-1 with TRBJ2-7, with 10 bases matching TRBD2. Trimming at V came to 6 bases and at J to 3 bases, leaving 14 bases not matched to a gene. This CDR3 comprises 16 residues. In germline, CDR1 is SQVTM, CDR2 ANQGSEA.

The chain recombines TRBV29-1 with TRBJ1-2; TRBD1 matches at 7 bases. Looked up from germline, CDR1 is SQVTM and CDR2 is ANQGSEA. This CDR3 is built from 14 residues. Unmatched junction bases numbered 5, after V lost 1 base and J lost 3 bases. The CDR3 reads CSVEGVTGHYGYTF. The DNA for the CDR3 is TGCAGCGTTGAAGGGGTGACAGGGCACTATGGCTACACCTTC.

This chain links TRBV5-6 with TRBJ1-3; maybe TRBD1 (5 bases). The germline V gene has CDR1 SGHDT and CDR2 YYEEEE. The CDR3 consists of 17 residues. V was shortened by 2 bases and J by 0 bases, with 15 bases between the two germline ends. DNA of the CDR3: TGTGCCAGCAGCTTTGGTGGGACTTGGAGCTCTGGAAACACCATATATTTT. Amino acid sequence: CASSFGGTWSSGNTIYF.